The rows below give T cell receptor beta chains drawn from one sample of a study of shared clonotypes between healthy human individuals. This table comes from immunoSEQ multiplex PCR, and its TCRdb copy is limited to in-frame clones, with some not included. This table holds roughly 1 million clones, roughly 80% found once. The sample was memory CD4+ T cells sorted from blood. Receptors originate from a man between 18 and 29 years old in good health. Both conserved end residues are part of each CDR3. A D gene is named only where the DNA matches it firmly. Size values are once, few and many counts, or a class for expanded clones, and some rows have none.

d_gene: -; v_gene: TRBV4-3; abundance: -; j_gene: TRBJ2-4; CDR3aa: CASSQGGGGQNIQYF; CDR3nt: TGCGCCAGCAGCCAAGGGGGAGGGGGCCAAAACATTCAGTACTTC
d_gene: -; v_gene: TRBV15; abundance: -; j_gene: TRBJ1-2; CDR3aa: CATSREVSGGSYGYTF; CDR3nt: TGTGCCACCAGCAGAGAAGTGTCGGGGGGGTCCTATGGCTACACCTTC
d_gene: TRBD2; v_gene: TRBV2; abundance: once; j_gene: TRBJ2-1; CDR3aa: CASSELAGIDEQFF; CDR3nt: TGTGCCAGCAGTGAACTAGCGGGCATCGATGAGCAGTTCTTC
d_gene: -; v_gene: TRBV4-3; abundance: -; j_gene: TRBJ2-3; CDR3aa: CASSQDSAGTDTQYF; CDR3nt: TGCGCCAGCAGCCAAGATTCGGCGGGCACAGATACGCAGTATTTT
d_gene: TRBD1; v_gene: TRBV4-1; abundance: -; j_gene: TRBJ2-2; CDR3aa: CASSHPGQGSGGGELFF; CDR3nt: TGCGCCAGCAGCCACCCGGGACAGGGCTCAGGGGGCGGGGAGCTGTTTTTT
d_gene: TRBD1; v_gene: TRBV19; abundance: many; j_gene: TRBJ1-1; CDR3aa: CASSNRGHTEAFF; CDR3nt: TGTGCCAGTAGCAACAGGGGGCACACTGAAGCTTTCTTT
d_gene: -; v_gene: TRBV25-1; abundance: -; j_gene: TRBJ2-5; CDR3aa: CATEDTRIQETQYF; CDR3nt: TGTGCCACCGAGGACACAAGAATCCAAGAGACCCAGTACTTC
d_gene: -; v_gene: TRBV5-1; abundance: -; j_gene: TRBJ2-7; CDR3aa: CASSQDRASLYEQYF; CDR3nt: TGCGCCAGCAGCCAAGATAGGGCCTCTCTTTACGAGCAGTACTTC
d_gene: TRBD1; v_gene: TRBV2; abundance: -; j_gene: TRBJ1-4; CDR3aa: CASNQRGTDDEKLFF; CDR3nt: TGTGCCAGCAACCAAAGAGGGACAGATGACGAAAAACTGTTTTTT
d_gene: TRBD1; v_gene: TRBV30; abundance: once; j_gene: TRBJ2-7; CDR3aa: CAWRGQGKYEQYF; CDR3nt: TGTGCCTGGAGGGGACAGGGTAAATACGAGCAGTACTTC
d_gene: -; v_gene: TRBV5-8; abundance: few; j_gene: TRBJ2-1; CDR3aa: CASSWRVTGSWKSNEQFF; CDR3nt: TGTGCCAGCAGCTGGAGGGTCACTGGGTCCTGGAAGAGCAATGAGCAGTTCTTC
d_gene: -; v_gene: TRBV6-6; abundance: -; j_gene: TRBJ1-1; CDR3aa: CASRDLNTEAFF; CDR3nt: TGTGCCAGCAGGGACCTGAACACTGAAGCTTTCTTT
d_gene: -; v_gene: TRBV7-2; abundance: many; j_gene: TRBJ1-1; CDR3aa: CASSFKGGGTEAFF; CDR3nt: TGTGCCAGCAGCTTTAAGGGTGGGGGCACTGAAGCTTTCTTT
d_gene: -; v_gene: TRBV4-3; abundance: -; j_gene: TRBJ2-1; CDR3aa: CASSQDPLGAYNEQFF; CDR3nt: TGCGCCAGCAGCCAAGACCCCCTGGGGGCCTACAATGAGCAGTTCTTC
d_gene: -; v_gene: TRBV6-5; abundance: -; j_gene: TRBJ1-1; CDR3aa: CASSYSLTGPNTEAFF; CDR3nt: TGTGCCAGCAGTTACTCCCTGACAGGACCGAACACTGAAGCTTTCTTT
d_gene: TRBD2; v_gene: TRBV7-2; abundance: -; j_gene: TRBJ2-1; CDR3aa: CASSTVGTSGHNEQFF; CDR3nt: TGTGCCAGCAGCACCGTCGGGACTAGCGGACACAATGAGCAGTTCTTC
d_gene: -; v_gene: TRBV29-1; abundance: -; j_gene: TRBJ1-1; CDR3aa: CSAARWGNTEAFF; CDR3nt: TGCAGCGCTGCCCGGTGGGGGAACACTGAAGCTTTCTTT
d_gene: -; v_gene: TRBV19; abundance: many; j_gene: TRBJ1-5; CDR3aa: CASSSFGQPQHF; CDR3nt: TGTGCCAGTAGTTCCTTTGGGCAGCCCCAGCATTTT
d_gene: -; v_gene: TRBV7-2; abundance: few; j_gene: TRBJ2-5; CDR3aa: CASSFGQAETQYF; CDR3nt: TGTGCCAGCAGCTTTGGCCAGGCGGAGACCCAGTACTTC
d_gene: TRBD2; v_gene: TRBV27; abundance: -; j_gene: TRBJ2-1; CDR3aa: CASEREMGRNEQFF; CDR3nt: TGTGCCAGTGAGCGGGAAATGGGTAGAAATGAGCAGTTCTTC
d_gene: TRBD1; v_gene: TRBV6-1; abundance: few; j_gene: TRBJ2-7; CDR3aa: CASSRSTGISYEQYF; CDR3nt: TGTGCCAGCAGCCGGTCGACAGGGATCTCCTACGAGCAGTACTTC
d_gene: TRBD2; v_gene: TRBV5-1; abundance: -; j_gene: TRBJ2-3; CDR3aa: CASSLRTSSTDTQYF; CDR3nt: TGCGCCAGCAGCTTGAGGACTAGTTCCACAGATACGCAGTATTTT
d_gene: -; v_gene: TRBV5-4; abundance: -; j_gene: TRBJ2-5; CDR3aa: CASSPLGGLQETQYF; CDR3nt: TGTGCCAGCAGCCCTCTGGGGGGACTCCAAGAGACCCAGTACTTC
d_gene: -; v_gene: TRBV9; abundance: -; j_gene: TRBJ1-1; CDR3aa: CASSVAGHPNTEAFF; CDR3nt: TGTGCCAGCAGCGTAGCTGGACACCCGAACACTGAAGCTTTCTTT
d_gene: TRBD2; v_gene: TRBV18; abundance: -; j_gene: TRBJ2-5; CDR3aa: CASSPSTGGETQYF; CDR3nt: TGTGCCAGCTCACCCTCGACGGGGGGGGAGACCCAGTACTTC
d_gene: -; v_gene: TRBV6-5; abundance: -; j_gene: TRBJ2-2; CDR3aa: CASSKVQENTGELFF; CDR3nt: TGTGCCAGCAGTAAAGTACAGGAGAACACCGGGGAGCTGTTTTTT
d_gene: -; v_gene: TRBV4-1; abundance: once; j_gene: TRBJ2-1; CDR3aa: CASVFIGACDNEQFF; CDR3nt: TGCGCCTCAGTATTTATCGGAGCTTGTGACAATGAGCAGTTCTTC
d_gene: TRBD1; v_gene: TRBV18; abundance: -; j_gene: TRBJ2-7; CDR3aa: CASSLYRGTGYYEQYF; CDR3nt: TGTGCCAGCTCACTTTACCGGGGGACAGGGTACTACGAGCAGTACTTC
d_gene: -; v_gene: TRBV18; abundance: -; j_gene: TRBJ1-2; CDR3aa: CASSLATWGGYTF; CDR3nt: TGTGCCAGCTCACTCGCGACCTGGGGAGGCTACACCTTC
d_gene: TRBD1; v_gene: TRBV25-1; abundance: -; j_gene: TRBJ2-5; CDR3aa: CASTPLGQGQETQYF; CDR3nt: TGTGCCAGCACCCCCCTGGGACAGGGACAAGAGACCCAGTACTTC
d_gene: TRBD2; v_gene: TRBV5-1; abundance: once; j_gene: TRBJ2-3; CDR3aa: CASSLALATSTDTQYF; CDR3nt: TGCGCCAGCAGCTTGGCACTAGCGACTAGCACAGATACGCAGTATTTT
d_gene: TRBD2; v_gene: TRBV6-1; abundance: -; j_gene: TRBJ2-7; CDR3aa: CASSGEKVGGRSNEQYF; CDR3nt: TGTGCCAGCAGTGGGGAGAAGGTCGGCGGGAGGTCTAACGAGCAGTACTTC
d_gene: -; v_gene: TRBV18; abundance: -; j_gene: TRBJ2-7; CDR3aa: CASSPGRAGLVYEQYF; CDR3nt: TGTGCCAGCTCGCCTGGACGGGCGGGGCTCGTCTACGAGCAGTACTTC
d_gene: -; v_gene: TRBV19; abundance: -; j_gene: TRBJ2-5; CDR3aa: CASSIFGTETQYF; CDR3nt: TGTGCCAGTAGTATATTTGGCACAGAGACCCAGTACTTC
d_gene: TRBD1; v_gene: TRBV5-1; abundance: -; j_gene: TRBJ1-1; CDR3aa: CASSLEGTGGYLNTEAFF; CDR3nt: TGCGCCAGCAGCTTGGAGGGTACAGGGGGCTATCTGAACACTGAAGCTTTCTTT